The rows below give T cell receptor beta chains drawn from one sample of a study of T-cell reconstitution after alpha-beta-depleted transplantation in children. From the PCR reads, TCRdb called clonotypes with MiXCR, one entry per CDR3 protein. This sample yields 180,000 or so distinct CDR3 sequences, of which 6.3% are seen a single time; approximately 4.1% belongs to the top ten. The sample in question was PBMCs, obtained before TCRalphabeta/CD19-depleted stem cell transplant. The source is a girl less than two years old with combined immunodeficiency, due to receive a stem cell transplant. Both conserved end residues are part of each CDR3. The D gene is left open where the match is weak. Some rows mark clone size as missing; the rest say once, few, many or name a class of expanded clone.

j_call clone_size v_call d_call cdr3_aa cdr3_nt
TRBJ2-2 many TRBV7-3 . CASSPADGTPLGFNTGELFF TGTGCCAGCAGCCCCGCAGACGGGACTCCCCTGGGATTCAACACCGGGGAGCTGTTTTTT
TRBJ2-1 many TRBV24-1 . CATSDRGGRRSSYNEQFF TGTGCCACCAGTGATCGAGGAGGGAGAAGGTCCTCCTACAATGAGCAGTTCTTC
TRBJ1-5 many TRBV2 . CASSEEKPNQPQHF TGTGCCAGCAGTGAAGAAAAGCCCAATCAGCCCCAGCATTTT
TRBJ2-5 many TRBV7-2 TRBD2 CASSLGPLAGLETQYF TGTGCCAGCAGCTTAGGTCCACTAGCGGGGTTAGAGACCCAGTACTTC
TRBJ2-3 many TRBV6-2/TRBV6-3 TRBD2 CASSSGTSPTDADTQYF TGTGCCAGCAGTTCCGGGACTAGCCCTACGGACGCAGATACGCAGTATTTT
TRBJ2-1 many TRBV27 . CASTRRGGAEQFF TGTGCCAGCACCAGGCGGGGTGGGGCTGAGCAGTTCTTC
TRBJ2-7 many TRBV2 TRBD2 CASSLTTLAGHSYEQYF TGTGCCAGCAGTCTAACTACACTAGCGGGCCACTCCTACGAGCAGTACTTC
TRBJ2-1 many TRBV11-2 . CASMGLRGKNNEQFF TGTGCCAGCATGGGGCTGAGGGGCAAAAACAATGAGCAGTTCTTC
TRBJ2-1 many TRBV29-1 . CSASIYSYNEQFF TGCAGCGCCTCGATATATTCCTACAATGAGCAGTTCTTC
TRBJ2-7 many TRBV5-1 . CASSFVGVNYEQYF TGCGCCAGCAGCTTTGTCGGGGTTAACTACGAGCAGTACTTC
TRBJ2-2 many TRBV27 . CASSTWGPGELFF TGTGCCAGCAGTACCTGGGGGCCCGGGGAGCTGTTTTTT
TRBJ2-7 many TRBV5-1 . CASSLGGVEQYF TGCGCCAGCAGCTTGGGTGGGGTCGAGCAGTACTTC
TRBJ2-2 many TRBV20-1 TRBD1 CSARIRDRGSPGELFF TGCAGTGCTAGAATCCGGGACAGGGGTAGCCCCGGGGAGCTGTTTTTT
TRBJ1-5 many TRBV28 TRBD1 CASSLYAGQGASQPQHF TGTGCCAGCAGTTTATACGCGGGACAGGGGGCGAGTCAGCCCCAGCATTTT
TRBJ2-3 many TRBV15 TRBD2 CATSRVAGYTDTQYF TGTGCCACCAGCAGAGTAGCGGGATACACAGATACGCAGTATTTT
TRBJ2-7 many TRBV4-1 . CASSRMRHPSYEQYF TGCGCCAGCAGCCGCATGAGACACCCCTCCTACGAGCAGTACTTC
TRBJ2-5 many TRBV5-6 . CASSLGLTQYF TGTGCCAGCAGCTTGGGGCTGACCCAGTACTTC
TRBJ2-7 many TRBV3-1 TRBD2 CASSHSRTSGRPLEQYF TGTGCCAGCAGCCATTCGCGGACTAGCGGGAGGCCTCTTGAGCAGTACTTC
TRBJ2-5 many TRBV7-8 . CASRGNQETQYF TGTGCCAGCAGGGGAAACCAAGAGACCCAGTACTTC
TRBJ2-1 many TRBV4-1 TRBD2 CASSAGLAGGRSYNEQFF TGCGCCAGCAGCGCGGGACTAGCGGGGGGGAGGTCCTACAATGAGCAGTTCTTC
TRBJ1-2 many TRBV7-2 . CASSLNLAADYGYTF TGTGCCAGCAGCTTAAATCTGGCCGCGGACTATGGCTACACCTTC
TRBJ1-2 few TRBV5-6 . CASSLRNGYTF TGTGCCAGCAGCTTGCGGAATGGCTACACCTTC
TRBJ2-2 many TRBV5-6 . CASSPDTGVGEELFF TGTGCCAGCAGCCCGGACACCGGAGTCGGGGAGGAGCTGTTTTTT
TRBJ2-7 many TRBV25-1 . CASSDLRDYEQYF TGTGCCAGCAGCGATCTCAGGGATTACGAGCAGTACTTC
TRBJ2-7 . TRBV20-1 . CSAPPDYSYEQYF TGCAGTGCCCCTCCAGACTACTCCTACGAGCAGTACTTC
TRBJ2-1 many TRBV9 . CASSAYQGYNEQFF TGTGCCAGCAGCGCTTATCAGGGTTACAATGAGCAGTTCTTC
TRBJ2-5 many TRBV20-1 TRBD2 CSAQRLAEQETQYF TGCAGTGCTCAACGACTAGCGGAACAAGAGACCCAGTACTTC
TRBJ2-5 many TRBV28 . CASSFRETKETQYF TGTGCCAGCAGTTTCCGGGAGACCAAAGAGACCCAGTACTTC
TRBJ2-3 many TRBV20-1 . CSAREAGTPRTDTQYF TGCAGTGCTAGAGAGGCGGGGACCCCTCGCACAGATACGCAGTATTTT
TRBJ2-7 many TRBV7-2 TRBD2 CASSYLGLAAFGEQYF TGTGCCAGCAGCTACCTGGGACTAGCGGCCTTCGGGGAGCAGTACTTC
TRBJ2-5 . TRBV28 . CASSFRVKGEETQYF TGTGCCAGCAGTTTTAGGGTGAAGGGAGAAGAGACCCAGTACTTC
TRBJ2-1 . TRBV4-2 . CASSQVERAIYVYEQFF TGTGCCAGCAGCCAAGTGGAGCGAGCCATATATGTATATGAGCAGTTCTTC
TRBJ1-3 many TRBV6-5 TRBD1 CASSRTGFAGNTIYF TGTGCCAGCAGTCGGACAGGGTTCGCTGGAAACACCATATATTTT
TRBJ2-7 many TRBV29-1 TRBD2 CSVGGTSGTSYEQYF TGCAGCGTTGGGGGGACTAGCGGGACTTCCTACGAGCAGTACTTC
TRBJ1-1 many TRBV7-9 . CASSLAGTLMNTEAFF TGTGCCAGCAGCTTAGCTGGGACATTAATGAACACTGAAGCTTTCTTT
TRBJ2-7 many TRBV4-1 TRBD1 CASSQGRDRDFEQYF TGCGCCAGCAGCCAAGGCCGGGACAGGGATTTTGAGCAGTACTTC
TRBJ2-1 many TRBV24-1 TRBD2 CATSAIYGGGSNEQFF TGTGCCACCAGTGCCATCTATGGCGGGGGGAGCAATGAGCAGTTCTTC
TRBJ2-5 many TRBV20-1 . CSARDWSRETQYF TGCAGTGCTAGAGATTGGAGTAGGGAGACCCAGTACTTC
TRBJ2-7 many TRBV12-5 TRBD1 CASGLIRDRGSYEQYF TGTGCTAGTGGTCTTATACGGGACAGGGGGTCCTACGAGCAGTACTTC
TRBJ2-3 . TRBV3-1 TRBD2 CASTQLAGVTDTQYF TGTGCCAGCACCCAGCTAGCGGGAGTCACAGATACGCAGTATTTT
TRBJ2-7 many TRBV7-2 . CASSGTRGSTYEQYF TGTGCCAGCAGTGGGACCCGTGGCTCCACCTACGAGCAGTACTTC
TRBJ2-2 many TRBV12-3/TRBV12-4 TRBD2 CASSNLAGATTGELFF TGTGCCAGCAGCAATCTAGCGGGAGCTACAACCGGGGAGCTGTTTTTT
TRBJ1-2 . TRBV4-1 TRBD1 CASSQGAGTASYGYTF TGCGCCAGCAGCCAAGGCGCCGGGACAGCGAGCTATGGCTACACCTTC
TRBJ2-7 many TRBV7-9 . CASSPLLNEQYF TGTGCCAGCAGCCCCTTATTAAACGAGCAGTACTTC
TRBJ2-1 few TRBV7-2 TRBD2 CASSLVWRGAPYNEQFF TGTGCCAGCAGCTTAGTTTGGCGGGGGGCCCCTTACAATGAGCAGTTCTTC
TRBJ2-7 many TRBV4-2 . CASSQGTEQYF TGTGCCAGCAGCCAAGGGACCGAGCAGTACTTC
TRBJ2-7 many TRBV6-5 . CASSYGPGAPYEQYF TGTGCCAGCAGTTACGGCCCGGGAGCACCCTACGAGCAGTACTTC
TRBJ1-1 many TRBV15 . CATRQDTLNTEAFF TGTGCCACCAGGCAGGACACACTTAACACTGAAGCTTTCTTT
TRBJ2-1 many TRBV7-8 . CASSLGNGGSYNEQFF TGTGCCAGCAGCTTAGGGAACGGGGGCTCCTACAATGAGCAGTTCTTC
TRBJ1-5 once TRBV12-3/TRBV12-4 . CASSLPGNQPQHF TGTGCCAGCAGTTTACCGGGTAATCAGCCCCAGCATTTT
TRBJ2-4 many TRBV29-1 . CSVVGPIQYF TGCAGCGTTGTGGGGCCCATTCAGTACTTC
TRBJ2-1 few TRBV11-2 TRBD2 CASSLGTSGLNEQFF TGTGCCAGCAGCCTCGGGACTAGCGGCCTGAATGAGCAGTTCTTC